This T cell receptor beta chain stems from a study of blood T cell repertoires in COVID-19 (dated by TCRdb to 2019 to 2021). Background on the whole study: Collaborator samples came from the United States, Italy and Spain and covered acute and convalescent phases of COVID-19. The sample metadata nearly always contained a de-identified subject ID, COVID-19 status, age in years and sex. The prospective study material was composed of cDNA or gDNA derived from T cells, B-cell-depleted T cells, or PBMCs. The samples were drawn from two sources: the first 160 participants of the ongoing ImmuneRACE study, and fewer than 1,500 subjects contributed by 6 global collaborators. A freely available public database, intended as a resource for researchers studying the immune response to SARS-CoV-2, is where the repertoires were released. Where available, HLA class I and class II types were obtained from metadata supplied by the sample provider rather than from assay-based typing. Subjects who had been exposed to COVID-19, were actively infected with it, or had recovered from it provided the deeply sampled blood TCRbeta repertoires that made up the dataset. Summary of the overall study and its limitations: Clinical and demographic metadata were provided uncurated, with the amount varying by source and participant.

Enrolling through a virtual design, the prospective study's participants ranged in age from roughly 18 to 89 years and lived across 20 to 25 United States geographic areas. In the prospective study, cohorts were assigned on the basis of participant-reported clinical history obtained from a screening survey and a study questionnaire. Recovered participants in ImmuneRACE Cohort 3 were defined as having two consecutive negative NP/OP PCR tests, clearance from a healthcare professional, or resolution of symptoms. Each participant in the prospective study had whole blood, serum and a nasopharyngeal or oropharyngeal swab collected by mobile phlebotomists. Prospective study participants could optionally give additional blood draws and questionnaires over an approximately two-month period. Before DNA extraction, blood samples from the prospective study were shipped at room temperature or frozen. V is cut back by 2 bases and J by 2 bases, with 6 bases in the junction unmatched. According to the germline V gene (reference sequence), CDR1 reads SGHAT and CDR2 reads FQDESV. Reading from cysteine to phenylalanine, the CDR3 counts 16 amino acids. The DNA shown is the 48-base CDR3, in frame from base 1.

The immunoSEQ Assay, a bias-controlled multiplex PCR, was used to amplify TCRbeta CDR3 regions from genomic DNA. The source study handled its data this way. Nucleated cell counts per sample were estimated from amplification of reference gene primers within the assay. To quantify the absolute abundance of each unique TCRbeta CDR3 rearrangement, sequence reads were collapsed and filtered. For each sample, productive Simpson clonality was calculated by taking the square root of Simpson's diversity index across productive rearrangements. Held by TCRdb, this immuneACCESS table contains in-frame sequences only and omits some clones. Under half of the omission traces to an unresolved V gene where checked; the cause of the rest is unknown. V and J calls and clone size come straight from that table; D and trimming were deduced from the DNA. Present in this sample are some 340,000 clones, roughly four fifths of which were seen just once. Together, the top ten hold around 5.1% of the sample.

This clone has only one observation. Its binding antigen is unknown. No base qualities exist here, and no much larger clone lies one base off it. The sequence derives from a woman between 50 and 59 years old who had recovered from COVID-19. The sample consisted of PBMCs or T cells enriched from blood (not recorded which). Rearrangement joined TRBV11-1 to TRBJ2-3; a stretch of 8 junction bases matches TRBD2. The DNA sequence is as follows: TGTGCCAGCAGCTTATTAACTAGCGGACACACAGATACGCAGTATTTT. Translated, it reads CASSLLTSGHTDTQYF.